This T cell receptor (delta chain) was found in a study of Vδ1+ human thymocytes. RNA was extracted from the cells and then reverse transcribed. CDR3 amplicons came from multiplex PCR with pooled V-gene forward and constant-region reverse primers. TCRdb repeated clone calling on the multiplex PCR reads with CATT. The table shows more than 50,000 delta-chain clones, with about 15% occurring only once. Germline CDR1 and CDR2: TSWWSYY and QGS. V was clipped by 0 bases and J by 2 bases, with 25 bases between them. This CDR3 contains 20 residues. Sorted Vdelta1+ thymocytes were about 97% to 99.6% pure. A remark on this clone: Its antigen is not identified.

The study, taken as a whole, reports: The authors advised highly purified populations and single-cell validation. TRG sequences recurred across donors, whereas TRD sequences stayed essentially private. Thymic delta-chain repertoires held roughly 19% Vdelta2 sequences and few Vdelta3, despite high sort purity. Thymic TRG and TRD repertoires appeared highly polyclonal, with Gaussian CDR3 length distributions.

This TCR derives from a girl under three years old who had congenital heart surgery. V is TRDV1 and J is TRDJ1; a weak D match, TRDD3 (5 bases). Sequenced input: Vdelta1+ gamma-delta thymocytes from the thymus. Subset described: FACS-sorted CD3+ TCRalphabeta- TCRVdelta1+ TCRVdelta2- thymocytes. The CDR3 reads CALGELEDLIRWGGTDKLIF. DNA of the CDR3: TGTGCTCTTGGGGAACTAGAAGATCTAATTAGGTGGGGAGGGACCGATAAACTCATCTTT.